Listed below are T cell receptor beta chains from one sample, sequenced in a study of shared clonotypes between healthy human individuals. The method was immunoSEQ multiplex PCR; TCRdb's version includes in-frame clones alone and lacks a portion of them. In the table there are more than 1 million clones, about 80% of which are singletons. The sequencing sample was made of memory CD4+ T cells from PBMCs. The source is a man aged 18-30 years in good health. Some clones in this sample may be carry-over from other donors' samples. The CDR3 runs from the conserved cysteine through the conserved F or W. A D gene is named only where the DNA matches it firmly. Size is omitted from some rows. Given values are once, few, many or a class for expanded clones.

TRBJ2-3 | TRBD2 | . | TRBV27 | CASSGGVSTDTQYF | TGTGCCAGCAGTGGGGGGGTCAGCACAGATACGCAGTATTTT
TRBJ2-1 | . | . | TRBV28 | CASIGGFYNEQFF | TGTGCCAGCATTGGCGGATTTTACAATGAGCAGTTCTTC
TRBJ2-2 | TRBD2 | . | TRBV18 | CASSPPSGGGTGELFF | TGTGCCAGCTCACCTCCTAGCGGCGGGGGAACCGGGGAGCTGTTTTTT
TRBJ2-7 | . | . | TRBV5-6 | CASTRDGRGSYEQYF | TGTGCCAGCACCCGGGACGGGCGGGGCTCCTACGAGCAGTACTTC
TRBJ2-1 | . | . | TRBV5-1 | CASSPGSSSYNEQFF | TGCGCCAGCAGCCCAGGGTCCAGCTCCTACAATGAGCAGTTCTTC
TRBJ2-7 | TRBD2 | . | TRBV5-1 | CASSFPSGGSTYEQYF | TGCGCCAGCAGCTTTCCCTCGGGAGGCAGTACTTACGAGCAGTACTTC
TRBJ2-7 | TRBD1 | . | TRBV6-1 | CASIVSRDRAAEQYF | TGTGCCAGCATTGTCTCCAGGGACAGGGCGGCCGAGCAGTACTTC
TRBJ1-1 | . | . | TRBV4-1 | CASSQGLDSPNTEAFF | TGCGCCAGCAGCCAAGGGCTAGACAGCCCCAACACTGAAGCTTTCTTT
TRBJ2-7 | TRBD2 | . | TRBV16 | CASSPRLAGGSFSSYEQYF | TGTGCCAGCAGCCCACGACTAGCGGGAGGAAGTTTTAGTTCCTACGAGCAGTACTTC
TRBJ2-3 | . | . | TRBV28 | CASTASTDTQYF | TGTGCCAGCACCGCTAGCACAGATACGCAGTATTTT
TRBJ2-7 | . | . | TRBV6-6 | CASSYGGLPYEQYF | TGTGCCAGCAGTTACGGGGGACTGCCCTACGAGCAGTACTTC
TRBJ2-6 | . | . | TRBV25-1 | CASTALDSGANVLTF | TGTGCCAGCACCGCACTTGACTCTGGGGCCAACGTCCTGACTTTC
TRBJ2-5 | . | . | TRBV18 | CASSPGYQETQYF | TGTGCCAGCTCCCCGGGATACCAAGAGACCCAGTACTTC
TRBJ1-6 | . | . | TRBV28 | CASSPVGSPLHF | TGTGCCAGCAGTCCCGTTGGTTCACCCCTCCACTTT
TRBJ2-5 | . | few | TRBV4-2 | CASTWRSQETQYF | TGTGCCAGCACTTGGCGCAGCCAAGAGACCCAGTACTTC
TRBJ2-1 | . | . | TRBV2 | CASSYDNEQFF | TGTGCCAGCAGCTACGACAATGAGCAGTTCTTC
TRBJ1-2 | . | . | TRBV12-5 | CASGFSGIDGYTF | TGTGCTAGTGGTTTCTCTGGGATCGATGGCTACACCTTC
TRBJ2-4 | . | . | TRBV2 | CASSERVLAKNIQYF | TGTGCCAGCAGTGAAAGGGTTCTAGCCAAAAACATTCAGTACTTC
TRBJ2-5 | . | . | TRBV28 | CASSFRGLETQYF | TGTGCCAGCAGTTTCAGGGGACTTGAGACCCAGTACTTC
TRBJ1-1 | TRBD1 | . | TRBV19 | CASSVGTGVRGSTEAFF | TGTGCCAGTAGTGTGGGGACAGGGGTACGGGGAAGCACTGAAGCTTTCTTT
TRBJ2-1 | TRBD2 | once | TRBV19 | CASSMRRELYNEQFF | TGTGCCAGTAGTATGCGGCGGGAGCTCTACAATGAGCAGTTCTTC
TRBJ1-5 | . | . | TRBV28 | CASSLSLMAYNQPQHF | TGTGCCAGCAGTTTAAGTCTTATGGCTTACAATCAGCCCCAGCATTTT
TRBJ1-4 | TRBD1 | . | TRBV4-1 | CASSRTGGTATNEKLFF | TGCGCCAGCAGTCGAACAGGGGGAACTGCAACTAATGAAAAACTGTTTTTT
TRBJ2-5 | . | . | TRBV5-4 | CASSLDLAIQETQYF | TGTGCCAGCAGCTTGGATCTAGCGATTCAAGAGACCCAGTACTTC
TRBJ2-3 | . | . | TRBV7-9 | CASSSLSPDTQYF | TGTGCCAGCAGCTCCCTATCCCCAGATACGCAGTATTTT
TRBJ2-3 | . | . | TRBV7-3 | CASSLGAQGTQYF | TGTGCCAGCAGCTTAGGGGCCCAAGGGACGCAGTATTTT
TRBJ2-1 | TRBD2 | once | TRBV25-1 | CASSGYLAGENEQFF | TGTGCCAGCAGTGGGTACCTAGCGGGAGAAAATGAGCAGTTCTTC
TRBJ2-2 | . | . | TRBV7-3 | CASSLTGNGELFF | TGTGCCAGCAGCTTAACTGGCAACGGGGAGCTGTTTTTT
TRBJ1-1 | TRBD1 | . | TRBV27 | CASSFEGQGAEAFF | TGTGCCAGCAGTTTCGAAGGTCAGGGGGCTGAAGCTTTCTTT
TRBJ1-1 | . | . | TRBV10-3 | CAISPGDNTEAFF | TGTGCCATCAGCCCGGGGGATAACACTGAAGCTTTCTTT
TRBJ2-1 | . | few | TRBV29-1 | CSGTGSSSYNEQFF | TGCAGCGGCACAGGGTCAAGCTCCTACAATGAGCAGTTCTTC
TRBJ2-1 | . | . | TRBV28 | CASSLRWYNEQFF | TGTGCCAGCAGTTTAAGGTGGTACAATGAGCAGTTCTTC
TRBJ2-7 | . | once | TRBV7-9 | CASSSTFPSYEQYF | TGTGCCAGCAGCTCGACTTTCCCCTCCTACGAGCAGTACTTC
TRBJ2-1 | TRBD2 | . | TRBV10-3 | CAIKGTSSYNEQFF | TGTGCCATCAAAGGGACTAGCTCCTACAATGAGCAGTTCTTC
TRBJ2-7 | TRBD1 | . | TRBV7-9 | CASSLDRGYYEQYF | TGTGCCAGCAGCTTAGACAGGGGGTACTACGAGCAGTACTTC
TRBJ2-7 | . | . | TRBV28 | CASSLPFYEQYF | TGTGCCAGCAGTCTCCCTTTTTACGAGCAGTACTTC
TRBJ2-7 | . | . | TRBV19 | CASSIGLNVDEQYF | TGTGCCAGTAGTATTGGACTTAACGTGGACGAGCAGTACTTC
TRBJ2-5 | . | . | TRBV30 | CAWSLGETQYF | TGTGCCTGGAGCCTGGGGGAGACCCAGTACTTC
TRBJ2-5 | . | . | TRBV6-1 | CASRWGQGSETQYF | TGTGCCTCACGTTGGGGGCAGGGCTCCGAGACCCAGTACTTC
TRBJ2-2 | . | . | TRBV5-1 | CASSPGDTGELFF | TGCGCCAGCAGCCCCGGGGACACCGGGGAGCTGTTTTTT